Presented here are 9 T cell receptor beta chains from one specimen sequenced in a study of blood T cell repertoires in COVID-19. Assay: immunoSEQ multiplex PCR; the TCRdb copy retains only in-frame clones and omits some. The sample lists hundreds of thousands of clones, approximately 91% occurring once. The sequencing sample was made of PBMCs or T cells enriched from blood (not recorded which). These receptors were taken from a woman between 40 and 50 years old who had recovered from COVID-19.

V is TRBV4-3 and J is TRBJ1-6; perhaps TRBD1 as D (6 bases). The ends were cut back, 0 bases at V and 7 bases at J, with 13 bases in the middle. This CDR3 contains 16 residues. Germline values: CDR1 LGHNA, CDR2 YSLEER. In nucleotides, the CDR3 is TGCGCCAGCAGCCAAGACAGGGGCGTCCCGAATTCACCCCTCCACTTT. Its protein is CASSQDRGVPNSPLHF.

The chain couples TRBV2 to TRBJ1-1; D is unresolved. Trimming cost V 8 bases and J 4 bases, with 17 bases left between them. Germline V gives CDR1 SNHLY, CDR2 FYNNEI. The CDR3 runs to 14 residues. This CDR3 is CASDTIGRLTEAFF. The CDR3 DNA is TGTGCCAGCGACACAATAGGGAGACTCACTGAAGCTTTCTTT.

This chain uses TRBV28 with TRBJ1-5, with TRBD1 matching 10 bases. With V trimmed by 6 bases and J by 6 bases, 8 bases remained unmatched. Looked up from germline, CDR1 is MDHEN and CDR2 is SYDVKM. The CDR3 is 15 amino acids. CDR3 nucleotides: TGTGCCAGCAGCCCTGACAGGGGGCTGGGTCAGCCCCAGCATTTT. It specifies CASSPDRGLGQPQHF.

The genes are TRBV4-3 and TRBJ2-3; D perhaps matches TRBD1 (7 bases). The CDR3 is 15 amino acids. Trimming cost V 0 bases and J 5 bases, with 12 bases left between them. From germline, CDR1 is LGHNA and CDR2 YSLEER. CDR3 coding DNA: TGCGCCAGCAGCCAAGATTGGCAGGGGGGAGATACGCAGTATTTT. Translated, it gives CASSQDWQGGDTQYF.

This rearrangement joins TRBV18 to TRBJ1-2, with 9 bases lining up with TRBD1. Germline CDR1 is KGHSH and CDR2 is LQKENI. The V gene end was trimmed by 4 bases and the J gene end by 2 bases; junction bases not matched to a gene: 2. This CDR3 is built from 14 residues. The CDR3 sequence is CASSLGTGNYGYTF. The CDR3, as DNA: TGTGCCAGCTCACTTGGGACAGGGAACTATGGCTACACCTTC. The full variable domain, in which reference TRBV18 and TRBJ1-2 provide the parts outside the CDR3, is NAGVMQNPRHLVRRRGQEARLRCSPMKGHSHVYWYRQLPEEGLKFMVYLQKENIIDESGMPKERFSAEFPKEGPSILRIQQVVRGDSAAYFCASSLGTGNYGYTFGSGTRLTVV.

The chain uses TRBV5-1 and TRBJ1-1; 8 bases agree with TRBD1. In germline, CDR1 is SGHRS, CDR2 YFSETQ. V dropped 6 bases and J dropped 1; count of bases not matched to a gene: 2. The CDR3 spans 13 residues. The CDR3 is CASTGQGNTEAFF. The CDR3 DNA reads TGCGCCAGCACTGGACAGGGGAACACTGAAGCTTTCTTT.

V and J are TRBV6-5 and TRBJ2-5, with TRBD1 as a possible D gene (6 bases). The length of the CDR3 is 14 residues. Germline-derived CDR1 and CDR2 are MNHEY and SVGAGI. The V and J ends lost 3 bases and 1 base respectively, with 9 bases between them. The CDR3 here is CASSYNRAQETQYF. CDR3 coding DNA: TGTGCCAGCAGTTATAACAGGGCCCAAGAGACCCAGTACTTC.

V usage is TRBV28 and J usage is TRBJ2-1; tentative D call: TRBD1 (5 bases). Trimming left V 6 bases short and J 8 bases short, with 17 bases between. CDR3 size: 14 residues. CDR1 is MDHEN and CDR2 is SYDVKM in the germline V gene. The CDR3 sequence is CASSRQSSGDEQFF. The CDR3 DNA sequence: TGTGCCAGCAGCAGACAGTCCTCAGGCGATGAGCAGTTCTTC.

The chain links TRBV5-1 to TRBJ1-1; 7 bases align to TRBD1. The V gene end was trimmed by 5 bases and the J gene end by 3 bases; junction bases not matched to a gene: 7. The CDR3 totals 14 residues. Per the germline V gene, CDR1 is SGHRS and CDR2 is YFSETQ. The CDR3 spells CASRGGGGDTEAFF. The CDR3 region has the DNA TGCGCCAGCAGAGGGGGCGGAGGGGACACTGAAGCTTTCTTT.